The entry that follows covers one T cell receptor (beta chain) sequence. Its specificity is not known. The sample originates from a study of cytomegalovirus exposure and HLA in healthy donors. General study findings and limits: The authors enumerated 180 or so TCR beta chains as linked to cytomegalovirus. Specificity of a few CMV-associated chains for CMV antigens was verified in vitro. Diagnosis of cytomegalovirus status made by the classifier reportedly showed high specificity and sensitivity.

There are 14 residues in the CDR3. V dropped 6 bases and J dropped 2 bases, with 14 bases sitting between them. Germline values: CDR1 MNHNS, CDR2 SASEGT. Method: immunoSEQ multiplex PCR; TCRdb's copy keeps in-frame clones and lacks some. The table shows approximately 60,000 clones, with 85% to 95% occurring only once. This receptor was identified in a woman between 18 and 29 years old in good health and CMV-seronegative. Sequencing was performed on PBMCs. The V call is TRBV6-1, the J call TRBJ2-7; no firm D call. This CDR3 reads CASRIKAGAYEQYF. CDR3 nucleotide sequence: TGTGCCAGCAGAATAAAGGCAGGCGCCTACGAGCAGTACTTC.